The 3 T cell receptor beta chains reported below all come from one sample, sequenced in a study of cytomegalovirus exposure and HLA in healthy donors. In the PCR, 60 Vbeta and 13 Jbeta primers were used. Repertoires were generated with immunoSEQ multiplex PCR, while TCRdb's copy carries only in-frame clones and drops some. Of about 160,000 clones listed, about 77% are singletons. Sequencing input: PBMCs. These receptors were collected from a woman in her 50s in good health and CMV-seronegative.

The V call is TRBV6-5, the J call TRBJ2-1, with D uncertain. The germline CDR1 and CDR2 sequences are MNHEY and SVGAGI. Trimming removed 7 bases from V and 5 bases from J, with 12 bases in between. The CDR3 is 13 residues long. The CDR3 spells CASKASRNNEQFF. The DNA for the CDR3 is TGTGCCAGCAAGGCATCTAGGAACAATGAGCAGTTCTTC.

About this clone: Germline and junction disagree at one end, which may indicate a read error. Here the CDR3 reads CASSSPGTGNPGELFF. CDR3 coding DNA: TGTGCCAGCAGCTCTCCCGGGACAGGGAACCCCGGGGAGCTGTTTTTT. The genes are TRBV5-6 and TRBJ2-2; 9 positions match TRBD1. The length of the CDR3 is 16 residues. In germline, CDR1 is SGHDT, CDR2 YYEEEE.

The V and J genes are TRBV28 and TRBJ1-2, with D possibly matching TRBD1 (6 bases). V lost 4 bases to trimming and J lost 5 bases, with 14 bases between them. The CDR3 length is 14 residues. Germline loops: CDR1 MDHEN, CDR2 SYDVKM. CDR3 in DNA: TGTGCCAGCAGTTCAGGGGCCGGGCAATATGGCTACACCTTC. Amino acid sequence: CASSSGAGQYGYTF.